A selection of T cell receptor beta chains follows, all from one sample in a study of blood T cells in healthy people across ages. TCRdb analysed the 5' RACE reads with MiXCR anew, one entry per CDR3 protein. The sample shows 750,000 to 950,000 distinct CDR3 sequences, 25% to 30% of them seen only once. The same data also contributed to another study, on T cells of mothers and their children.

Sequenced: blood. Receptor source: a woman aged 40 to 49 in good health. Each CDR3 is given with its conserved first and last residue. The order of the fields is clone size, D gene, J gene, V gene, CDR3 DNA, CDR3 protein. The D gene is left open where the match is weak. Clone size is not always given. Where it is, it says once, few, many or a class for expanded clones.

few	TRBD2	TRBJ2-5	TRBV28	TGTGCCAGCAGTTTAACGGGCTCTAGCGGGGGTGATATGCTACAAGAGACCCAGTACTTC	CASSLTGSSGGDMLQETQYF
.	.	TRBJ1-2	TRBV28	TGTGCCAGCAGAAAAGCTAACTATGGCTACACCTTC	CASRKANYGYTF
.	.	TRBJ2-1	TRBV12-3/TRBV12-4	TGTGCCAGCAGTTTAGACCTAGGGGAGACCCAGTTCTTC	CASSLDLGETQFF
many	TRBD1	TRBJ1-1	TRBV20-1	TGCAGTGCTAGAGATGACAGGGTGGCCACTGAAGCTTTCTTT	CSARDDRVATEAFF
.	TRBD1	TRBJ2-7	TRBV29-1	TGCAGCGTTGAAGAGGGGGGACAGGGGGATTACGAGCAGTACTTC	CSVEEGGQGDYEQYF
few	.	TRBJ1-2	TRBV19	TGTGCCAGTAGTATGTCAGGGTTTGGCTACACCTTC	CASSMSGFGYTF
many	.	TRBJ2-1	TRBV3-1	TGTGCCAGCAGTCAACAGGGTCAGAAGCAGTTCTTC	CASSQQGQKQFF
many	TRBD2	TRBJ2-7	TRBV4-1	TGCGCCAGCAGCCAAGGTGCGGGGGGGATCTACGAGCAGTACTTC	CASSQGAGGIYEQYF
few	.	TRBJ2-1	TRBV7-6	TGTACCAGCAGCTTAGATGGCAGGGTCGTCAATGAGCAGTTCTTC	CTSSLDGRVVNEQFF
few	.	TRBJ2-1	TRBV9	TGTGCCAGCAGCGTCTCGGCCGGGGGCTACAATGAGCAGTTCTTC	CASSVSAGGYNEQFF
.	.	TRBJ2-7	TRBV5-1	TGCGCCAGCAGACAGCTTCAGGGCTCCTACGAGCAGTACTTC	CASRQLQGSYEQYF
many	TRBD1	TRBJ2-7	TRBV27	TGTGCCAGCAGTGTCCACCCGGGACAGGGGGCGGGGGAGCAGTACTTC	CASSVHPGQGAGEQYF
.	.	TRBJ2-7	TRBV28	TGTGTCAGCAGTTTCCCGATAGGGGGGTCCTACGAGCAGTACTTC	CVSSFPIGGSYEQYF
many	TRBD2	TRBJ2-7	TRBV27	TGTGCCAGCAGTTTAGCAGGGGACCCTAGCGGGGGATCCTACGAGCAGTACTTC	CASSLAGDPSGGSYEQYF
few	.	TRBJ2-1	TRBV29-1	TGCAGCCACGTATCGATGCTGGGCTATGAGCAGTTCTTC	CSHVSMLGYEQFF
.	TRBD1	TRBJ1-1	TRBV29-1	TGCAGCGTTCGGACAGGGAGGAACACTGAAGCTTTCTTT	CSVRTGRNTEAFF
.	.	TRBJ1-3	TRBV7-3	TGTGCCAGCAGCAAGGACCGATATACTGGAAACACCATATATTTT	CASSKDRYTGNTIYF
few	TRBD1	TRBJ1-1	TRBV6-6	TGTGCCAGCAGTCATGGGACAGGGGGTAGGAACACTGAAGCTTTCTTT	CASSHGTGGRNTEAFF
.	.	TRBJ1-5	TRBV12-3/TRBV12-4	TGTGCCAGCAGCCAAAATCAGCCCCAGCATTTT	CASSQNQPQHF
.	.	TRBJ1-1	TRBV3-1	TGTGCCAGCAGCCAACTCCAGACCACTGAAGCTTTCTTT	CASSQLQTTEAFF
few	TRBD1	TRBJ2-1	TRBV5-6	TGTGCCAGCAGCTTGGAGGCGGGACAGGGACTTGAGCAGTTCTTC	CASSLEAGQGLEQFF
.	TRBD2	TRBJ2-1	TRBV2	TGTGCCAGCAGCGAAGATCCGGGACTAGCAACGAGCTCCTACAATGAGCAGTTCTTC	CASSEDPGLATSSYNEQFF
.	.	TRBJ1-5	TRBV20-1	TGCAGTGCTAGAGATCCGTTGAGGGCAGGCAATCAGCCCCAGCATTTT	CSARDPLRAGNQPQHF
few	.	TRBJ1-5	TRBV25-1	TGTGCCAGCAATCAGCCCCAGCATTTT	CASNQPQHF
.	TRBD1	TRBJ2-2	TRBV7-9	TGTGCCAGCAATCCTAGTTCAGGGGGCACCGGGGAGCTGTTTTTT	CASNPSSGGTGELFF
many	.	TRBJ2-5	TRBV29-1	TGCAGCTATAAACACAGGATACAAGAGACCCAGTACTTC	CSYKHRIQETQYF
few	.	TRBJ2-3	TRBV12-5	TGTGCTAGTGGTTTGTCAGGGTCCAGCACAGATACGCAGTATTTT	CASGLSGSSTDTQYF
few	.	TRBJ2-7	TRBV3-1	TGTGCCAGCAGCCAAGCAGGGGATCGCTACAAGCAGTACTTC	CASSQAGDRYKQYF
few	TRBD1	TRBJ2-7	TRBV24-1	TGTGCCACCAGTGATAAGGGGACAGGGGAAGGCGAGCAGTACTTC	CATSDKGTGEGEQYF
.	TRBD2	TRBJ2-7	TRBV7-2	TGTGCCAGCAGCGGGACTAGCGGGGACTACGAGCAGTACTTC	CASSGTSGDYEQYF
many	.	TRBJ1-2	TRBV9	TGTGCCAGCAGCGTCGGTCCGACGGATTCTAACTATGGCTACACCTTC	CASSVGPTDSNYGYTF
.	.	TRBJ2-7	TRBV29-1	TGCAGCGTTCAGGAATACTACGAGCAGTACTTC	CSVQEYYEQYF
many	.	TRBJ2-1	TRBV5-5	TGTGCCAGCAGCGCGGACTTTAATGAGCAGTTCTTC	CASSADFNEQFF
.	.	TRBJ2-2	TRBV13	TGTGCCAGCAGCTTAGGTCTCAGCGAGAACACCGGGGAGCTGTTTTTT	CASSLGLSENTGELFF
.	TRBD1	TRBJ2-1	TRBV24-1	TGTGCCACCAGTGATTCCCCCGACAGGGATTTATACAATGAGCAGTTCTTC	CATSDSPDRDLYNEQFF
.	.	TRBJ1-4	TRBV2	TGTGCCAGCAGGCGTACAGATCTCGGTGAAAAACTGTTTTTT	CASRRTDLGEKLFF
.	TRBD1	TRBJ1-1	TRBV6-1	TGTGCCAGCAGGGGACAGGGGGACACTGAAGCTTTCTTT	CASRGQGDTEAFF
.	TRBD1	TRBJ1-2	TRBV28	TGTGCCAGCAGCCCTCTCGCGTATGGGACAGGGGGGGTTTGGTACTATGGCTACACCTTC	CASSPLAYGTGGVWYYGYTF
few	.	TRBJ1-2	TRBV27	TGTGCCAGTGGGGGGGGATTGGATGGCTACACCTTC	CASGGGLDGYTF
few	TRBD1	TRBJ2-1	TRBV12-3/TRBV12-4	TGTGCCAGCAGTTTAGGACAGGGGCGGAACAATGAGCAGTTCTTC	CASSLGQGRNNEQFF
many	TRBD1	TRBJ1-2	TRBV20-1	TGCAGTGCCAAGACAGGGGCGGAAGGCTACACCTTC	CSAKTGAEGYTF
.	TRBD1	TRBJ2-3	TRBV2	TGTGCCAGCTCGACAGGGGTAGATACGCAGTATTTT	CASSTGVDTQYF
many	.	TRBJ2-4	TRBV18	TGTGCCAGCTCACCTTTGGCGGGGATCGGCAAAAACATTCAGTACTTC	CASSPLAGIGKNIQYF
few	.	TRBJ2-3	TRBV2	TGTGCCAGCAGTGAAGGCGGGGGCAGGGGCGAAACAGATACGCAGTATTTT	CASSEGGGRGETDTQYF
.	.	TRBJ2-1	TRBV20-1	TGCAGTGCTAGTTCCCCGTTGAGGGGAAATGAGCAGTTCTTC	CSASSPLRGNEQFF
few	TRBD2	TRBJ2-5	TRBV7-9	TGTGCCAGCAGCTACCCTGGCGGGGGGCCCCAAGAGACCCAGTACTTC	CASSYPGGGPQETQYF
.	TRBD1	TRBJ1-1	TRBV6-1	TGTGCCAGCAGTGATTGGACAGGTGGGATCACTGAAGCTTTCTTT	CASSDWTGGITEAFF
few	.	TRBJ2-5	TRBV29-1	TGCAGCGCAGCGGACGGGGCGGAGGAGCAGTACTTC	CSAADGAEEQYF
few	TRBD1	TRBJ2-1	TRBV5-1	TGCGCCAGCAGCTTGAGACCTGGACAGGGGAATGAGCAGTTCTTC	CASSLRPGQGNEQFF
.	TRBD1	TRBJ2-7	TRBV6-6	TGTGCCAGCAGTGATTACCGGGACAGGGACTACGAGCAGTACTTC	CASSDYRDRDYEQYF
many	.	TRBJ2-1	TRBV7-2	TGTGCCAGCAGCTTAGCGCAGGCCGCTAATGAGCAGTTCTTC	CASSLAQAANEQFF
.	TRBD2	TRBJ2-1	TRBV7-3	TGTGCCAGCAGCTTAATCCCGGGGGAGGGGAGGTACAATGAGCAGTTCTTC	CASSLIPGEGRYNEQFF
.	TRBD2	TRBJ2-7	TRBV11-3	TGTGCCAGCAGCCGGACGGGGGGAAAGGGCGAGCAGTACTTC	CASSRTGGKGEQYF
few	TRBD1	TRBJ2-7	TRBV5-4	TGTGCCAGCAGCTTGCGGGACAGGCCGATCTACGAGCAGTACTTC	CASSLRDRPIYEQYF